A selection of T cell receptor beta chains follows, all from one sample in a study of a mutant IDH1 vaccine in newly diagnosed glioma. The repertoire was sequenced with immunoSEQ multiplex PCR; TCRdb's copy has only in-frame clones and lacks some. The data show about 36,000 clones, 75% to 85% seen once. These receptors have no identified antigens. The source material was peripheral blood mononuclear cells (PBMCs), sampled from a glioma patient whose treatment included an IDH1 peptide vaccine. The receptors here all came from a woman aged 25 to 39 with glioma. Some clones in this sample may be carry-over from other donors' samples. CDR3s include the opening cysteine and the closing phenylalanine or tryptophan. Each record gives: D gene, V gene, clone size, J gene, CDR3 DNA, CDR3 protein. A D gene is named only where the DNA matches it firmly. Only part of the rows carry a size: once, few, many, or a class if the clone is expanded.

d_gene: .
v_gene: TRBV11-2
abundance: once
j_gene: TRBJ2-7
CDR3nt: TGTGCCAGCAGCCCCCGCCCCGGGGGAGCTGGCTACGAGCAGTACTTC
CDR3aa: CASSPRPGGAGYEQYF

d_gene: .
v_gene: TRBV6-1
abundance: .
j_gene: TRBJ2-7
CDR3nt: TGTGCCAGCAGTCCCACCCGGACGTCCTACGAGCAGTACTTC
CDR3aa: CASSPTRTSYEQYF

d_gene: TRBD1
v_gene: TRBV5-6
abundance: .
j_gene: TRBJ2-7
CDR3nt: TGTGCCAGCAGCTTTCCCGGGACAGGGTCCTACGAGCAGTACTTC
CDR3aa: CASSFPGTGSYEQYF

d_gene: .
v_gene: TRBV19
abundance: .
j_gene: TRBJ2-7
CDR3nt: TGTGCCAGTAGTCCCGGGACGGGGTATGAGCAGTACTTC
CDR3aa: CASSPGTGYEQYF

d_gene: TRBD2
v_gene: TRBV18
abundance: once
j_gene: TRBJ2-2
CDR3nt: TGTGCCAGCTCACCCATAGCGGGAGGCGGAACCGGGGAGCTGTTTTTT
CDR3aa: CASSPIAGGGTGELFF

d_gene: TRBD2
v_gene: TRBV11-3
abundance: .
j_gene: TRBJ2-3
CDR3nt: TGTGCCAGCAGCTTAGTACCAGCGGGAGAAACAGATACGCAGTATTTT
CDR3aa: CASSLVPAGETDTQYF

d_gene: .
v_gene: TRBV6-5
abundance: .
j_gene: TRBJ2-7
CDR3nt: TGTGCCAGCAGTTCGACGGTCTACGAGCAGTACTTC
CDR3aa: CASSSTVYEQYF

d_gene: .
v_gene: TRBV4-1
abundance: .
j_gene: TRBJ1-1
CDR3nt: TGCGCCAGCAGCCAAGATTGGGGCGGCTCGAACGCTGAAGCTTTCTTT
CDR3aa: CASSQDWGGSNAEAFF

d_gene: .
v_gene: TRBV5-1
abundance: .
j_gene: TRBJ2-5
CDR3nt: TGCGCCAGCAGCTCCTGGACAGGGCGGGGGGAGACCCAGTACTTC
CDR3aa: CASSSWTGRGETQYF

d_gene: TRBD2
v_gene: TRBV19
abundance: .
j_gene: TRBJ2-1
CDR3nt: TGTGCCAGCTCCCCCGGGGCTAGCGGAATGCCCACCGAGGATGAGCAGTTCTTC
CDR3aa: CASSPGASGMPTEDEQFF

d_gene: TRBD2
v_gene: TRBV6-4
abundance: .
j_gene: TRBJ2-1
CDR3nt: TGTGCCAGCAGTCCTGGGACTAGCGGGTATGAGCAGTTCTTC
CDR3aa: CASSPGTSGYEQFF

d_gene: TRBD2
v_gene: TRBV30
abundance: .
j_gene: TRBJ2-1
CDR3nt: TGTGCCTGGAGTGGGGGGGGGTTCTCCGGGGCGAGCTCCTACAATGAGCAGTTCTTC
CDR3aa: CAWSGGGFSGASSYNEQFF

d_gene: TRBD1
v_gene: TRBV19
abundance: .
j_gene: TRBJ1-4
CDR3nt: TGTGCCAGTAGTATAGCCAGGGGGGGGGCGACTAATGAAAAACTGTTTTTT
CDR3aa: CASSIARGGATNEKLFF

d_gene: .
v_gene: TRBV6-5
abundance: once
j_gene: TRBJ1-1
CDR3nt: TGTGCCAGCAGTTACGGACCGAACACTGAAGCTTTCTTT
CDR3aa: CASSYGPNTEAFF

d_gene: .
v_gene: TRBV11-3
abundance: .
j_gene: TRBJ1-1
CDR3nt: TGTGCCAGCAGCCTGCAGGACCGAGACACTGAAGCTTTCTTT
CDR3aa: CASSLQDRDTEAFF

d_gene: TRBD2
v_gene: TRBV7-8
abundance: .
j_gene: TRBJ2-7
CDR3nt: TGTGCCAGCAGTTCGGGACTAGCGGGGGCGAGGGGGTCCTACGAGCAGTACTTC
CDR3aa: CASSSGLAGARGSYEQYF

d_gene: TRBD1
v_gene: TRBV15
abundance: .
j_gene: TRBJ2-7
CDR3nt: TGTGCCACCAGCAGAGGTAACAGGGGGCCGGACGAGCAGTACTTC
CDR3aa: CATSRGNRGPDEQYF

d_gene: .
v_gene: TRBV10-1
abundance: .
j_gene: TRBJ2-2
CDR3nt: TGCGCCAGCAGTGATAGGGTAACCGGGGAGCTGTTTTTT
CDR3aa: CASSDRVTGELFF

d_gene: TRBD1
v_gene: TRBV6-1
abundance: once
j_gene: TRBJ2-7
CDR3nt: TGTGCCAGCAGCGCTAGGACAGGGGCCTACGAGCAGTACTTC
CDR3aa: CASSARTGAYEQYF

d_gene: .
v_gene: TRBV18
abundance: .
j_gene: TRBJ2-7
CDR3nt: TGTGCCAGCTCACCCGGGTACGAGCAGTACTTC
CDR3aa: CASSPGYEQYF

d_gene: TRBD1
v_gene: TRBV7-8
abundance: .
j_gene: TRBJ2-7
CDR3nt: TGTGCCAGCAGCTTAGCGGGACAGGGCTACTACGAGCAGTACTTC
CDR3aa: CASSLAGQGYYEQYF

d_gene: .
v_gene: TRBV29-1
abundance: once
j_gene: TRBJ1-1
CDR3nt: TGCAGCGTTGATTGGGGAGTCACTGAAGCTTTCTTT
CDR3aa: CSVDWGVTEAFF

d_gene: .
v_gene: TRBV5-6
abundance: .
j_gene: TRBJ2-7
CDR3nt: TGTGCCAGCAGCTTGGGGGACATCGACTCCTACGAGCAGTACTTC
CDR3aa: CASSLGDIDSYEQYF

d_gene: .
v_gene: TRBV7-7
abundance: few
j_gene: TRBJ2-3
CDR3nt: TGTGCTAGCAGCTTACGGGACACTAGCACAGATACGCAGTATTTT
CDR3aa: CASSLRDTSTDTQYF

d_gene: .
v_gene: TRBV15
abundance: .
j_gene: TRBJ2-7
CDR3nt: TGTGCCACCAGCAGAGATCCGGGGCGGGACTCCTACGAGCAGTACTTC
CDR3aa: CATSRDPGRDSYEQYF

d_gene: .
v_gene: TRBV29-1
abundance: few
j_gene: TRBJ1-1
CDR3nt: TGCAGCGTCCGATGGGGATTTGAAGCTTTCTTT
CDR3aa: CSVRWGFEAFF

d_gene: TRBD2
v_gene: TRBV6-1
abundance: .
j_gene: TRBJ2-7
CDR3nt: TGTGCCAGCAGTGTTAGCGGGAGGAACTACGAGCAGTACTTC
CDR3aa: CASSVSGRNYEQYF

d_gene: .
v_gene: TRBV18
abundance: .
j_gene: TRBJ2-1
CDR3nt: TGTGCCAGCTCACCGGGAAGCTCGCGAACAGAACCCTACAATGAGCAGTTCTTC
CDR3aa: CASSPGSSRTEPYNEQFF

d_gene: .
v_gene: TRBV6-5
abundance: .
j_gene: TRBJ2-1
CDR3nt: TGTGCCAGCAGTGACAGACTGACGATTGAGCAGTTCTTC
CDR3aa: CASSDRLTIEQFF

d_gene: .
v_gene: TRBV6-1
abundance: .
j_gene: TRBJ2-5
CDR3nt: TGTGCCAGTACATTTTGGGGGGAGACCCAGTACTTC
CDR3aa: CASTFWGETQYF

d_gene: .
v_gene: TRBV6-5
abundance: .
j_gene: TRBJ2-7
CDR3nt: TGTGCCAGCAGTTACTCGAGGGCGGGCTACGAGCAGTACTTC
CDR3aa: CASSYSRAGYEQYF

d_gene: .
v_gene: TRBV30
abundance: .
j_gene: TRBJ2-1
CDR3nt: TGTGCCTGGAGAGCTCAGCGGTACCCCTACAATGAGCAGTTCTTC
CDR3aa: CAWRAQRYPYNEQFF

d_gene: .
v_gene: TRBV6-5
abundance: once
j_gene: TRBJ2-7
CDR3nt: TGTGCCAGCAGTTACTCCCGGGGAGGCGAGCAGTACTTC
CDR3aa: CASSYSRGGEQYF

d_gene: TRBD2
v_gene: TRBV10-3
abundance: .
j_gene: TRBJ2-3
CDR3nt: TGTGCCATCAGTGAGGCGCGGGAGATAGATACGCAGTATTTT
CDR3aa: CAISEAREIDTQYF

d_gene: TRBD2
v_gene: TRBV28
abundance: .
j_gene: TRBJ2-1
CDR3nt: TGTGCCAGCAGTCCACTAGCGGGAGTTGGTGAGCAGCTCTTC
CDR3aa: CASSPLAGVGEQLF

d_gene: TRBD1
v_gene: TRBV4-1
abundance: .
j_gene: TRBJ2-3
CDR3nt: TGCGCCAGCAGACCTCCGGGACAGGGGGTGAATAGCACAGATACGCAGTATTTT
CDR3aa: CASRPPGQGVNSTDTQYF

d_gene: TRBD1
v_gene: TRBV9
abundance: .
j_gene: TRBJ1-4
CDR3nt: TGTGCCAGCAGCGATACAGGGGGAACTAATGAAAAACTGTTTTTT
CDR3aa: CASSDTGGTNEKLFF